These 9 T cell receptor beta chains were all obtained from the same sample, sequenced in a study of OX40 agonist ivuxolimab in advanced cancers. Method: immunoSEQ multiplex PCR; TCRdb's copy keeps in-frame clones and lacks some. The sample records tens of thousands of clones, over 70% being singletons. The material sequenced was CD4+ or CD8+ T cells sorted from blood, taken in a trial of the OX40 agonist ivuxolimab. The source of these receptors is an adult with an advanced solid tumor such as melanoma, head and neck, liver or kidney cancer.

CDR3 amino acids: CAWSVGHRWNTGGYTF. CDR3 coding DNA: TGTGCCTGGAGTGTAGGACACAGGTGGAACACGGGAGGCTACACCTTC. The V and J genes are TRBV30 and TRBJ1-2, with a tentative D call TRBD1 (5 bases). This CDR3 is 16 amino acids long. With 0 bases removed from V and 8 bases from J, the gap between germline ends came to 22 bases. The germline gives CDR1 GTSNPN, CDR2 SVGIG (reference sequence).

The gene calls are TRBV11-2 and TRBJ2-1; perhaps TRBD2 as D (6 bases). The V end lost 0 bases, the J end lost 9 bases, and 9 bases lay between the germline ends. This CDR3 region has 13 residues. Germline V gene lookup returns CDR1 SGHAT and CDR2 FQNNGV. This CDR3 is CASSLEAGGEQFF. The CDR3 DNA follows: TGTGCCAGCAGCTTAGAGGCCGGGGGTGAGCAGTTCTTC.

The chain carries TRBV27 and TRBJ1-5; 12 nucleotides line up with TRBD1. V shed 0 bases, J shed 3 bases, and the junction held 6 bases outside the gene matches. This CDR3 region has 18 residues. CDR1 and CDR2 (germline): MNHEY, SMNVEV (reference sequence). The CDR3 coding sequence is TGTGCCAGCAGTTTATCCGGGACAGGGGGCGCGGACAATCAGCCCCAGCATTTT. Its protein is CASSLSGTGGADNQPQHF.

V usage is TRBV12-5 and J usage is TRBJ2-3; 7 positions agree with TRBD1. The CDR3 length is 21 residues. V was pared by 0 bases and J by 2 bases, with 20 bases of the junction left unmatched. Germline V gene sequence: CDR1 LGHNT, CDR2 FRNRAP. The CDR3 loop reads CASGLVRRGLRDRVNTDTQYF. The CDR3 DNA reads TGTGCTAGTGGTTTGGTACGAAGAGGCCTTCGTGACAGGGTTAACACAGATACGCAGTATTTT.

The chain links TRBV2 to TRBJ2-3; D might be TRBD1 (5 bases). Germline CDR1 is SNHLY and CDR2 is FYNNEI. The CDR3 consists of 14 residues. Trimming took 3 bases from V and 0 from J, leaving 7 bases between them. The CDR3, as DNA: TGTGCCAGCAGTGATCAGGGAAGCACAGATACGCAGTATTTT. Residues: CASSDQGSTDTQYF.

The chain links TRBV19 to TRBJ2-2; 14 positions match TRBD2. The CDR3 totals 18 residues. The J segment lost 4 bases and the V segment lost 3 bases, leaving 7 bases of the junction unmatched. The germline V gene has CDR1 LNHDA and CDR2 SQIVND (reference sequence). The DNA for the CDR3 is TGTGCCAGTAGTATTAGACTAGCGGGGGGGCAGAGCACCGGGGAGCTGTTTTTT. It codes for CASSIRLAGGQSTGELFF.

The chain employs TRBV7-9 and TRBJ2-7; no definite D call. The germline V gene has CDR1 SEHNR and CDR2 FQNEAQ (reference sequence). The CDR3 has 12 amino acids. Trimming took off 5 bases at V and 3 bases at J, with 8 bases between the two ends. The CDR3: CASSPVSYEQYF. For the CDR3, the DNA is TGTGCCAGCAGCCCTGTTAGCTACGAGCAGTACTTC. The full variable domain, with the rest looked up from reference TRBV7-9 and TRBJ2-7, is DTGVSQNPRHKITKRGQNVTFRCDPISEHNRLYWYRQTLGQGPEFLTYFQNEAQLEKSRLLSDRFSAERPKGSFSTLEIQRTEQGDSAMYLCASSPVSYEQYFGPGTRLTVT.

This chain connects TRBV18 to TRBJ1-2, with 7 bases fitting TRBD1. The V gene end was trimmed by 4 bases and the J gene end by 5 bases; junction bases not matched to a gene: 7. Germline CDR1 KGHSH, CDR2 LQKENI. This CDR3 is 14 amino acids long. The CDR3 bases are TGTGCCAGCTCACTCATAGACAGGGCGTATGGCTACACCTTC. This sequence encodes CASSLIDRAYGYTF.

The V and J genes are TRBV5-1 and TRBJ1-4, with D unclear. Germline V gene lookup returns CDR1 SGHRS and CDR2 YFSETQ. V shed 4 bases and J shed 0 bases, with 10 bases lying between them. The CDR3 spans 15 residues. The CDR3 nucleotides read TGCGCCAGCAGCCCCGGAATCGCAACTAATGAAAAACTGTTTTTT. Amino acids: CASSPGIATNEKLFF.